This entry lists 24 T cell receptor beta chains sequenced from one sample in a study of regulatory T cells in long-lasting Graves disease. According to the study, TCR beta libraries were built with iRepertoire HTBI primers and CDR3-region Arm-PCR. MiXCR, run by TCRdb on the multiplex PCR reads, gives a single entry per CDR3 protein. The data contain 500,000 to 800,000 distinct CDR3 sequences, around 32% of them singletons. Indicated time point: persistent/refractory GD, antithyroid drugs over 5 years with positive TRAb. Researchers made the TCR library from RNA that was extracted from PBMCs. The sequenced sample was peripheral blood mononuclear cells (PBMCs), obtained when the disease was refractory, from a patient treated with antithyroid drugs. The receptors were gathered from a female donor with Graves disease.

This clonotype was observed a handful of times. The V call is TRBV15, the J call TRBJ1-6; unclear D gene. From germline, CDR1 is LNHNV and CDR2 YYDKDF (reference sequence). V lost 1 base, J lost 9 bases, and 13 bases lay in between. The CDR3 extends over 15 amino acids. Here the CDR3 reads CATSRASQSGSPLHF. In DNA, the CDR3 is TGTGCCACCAGCAGAGCCAGTCAGAGCGGTTCACCCCTCCACTTT.

Many counts were recorded for this clonotype. The chain joins TRBV12-3 or TRBV12-4 to TRBJ2-7; 8 bases line up with TRBD2. The V segment lost 7 bases and the J segment 5 bases; nucleotides outside the gene matches: 10. The CDR3 consists of 14 residues. The CDR3 protein is CASKPSGLGHEQYF. Here the CDR3 DNA reads TGTGCCAGCAAGCCCTCGGGACTAGGTCACGAGCAGTACTTC.

This chain connects TRBV20-1 to TRBJ2-7, with 13 bases matching TRBD2. Trimming removed 4 bases from V and 4 bases from J; junction bases left unmatched: 19. Germline V gene sequence: CDR1 DFQATT, CDR2 SNEGSKA (reference sequence). This CDR3 comprises 19 residues. CDR3 sequence: CSAITPGTSGMRGIYEQYF. CDR3 sequence (DNA): TGCAGTGCTATCACCCCCGGGACTAGCGGGATGAGAGGAATTTACGAGCAGTACTTC.

This clonotype turned up a few times. This chain uses TRBV7-2 with TRBJ2-2, with TRBD2 identical over 12 bases. Germline-derived CDR1 and CDR2 are SGHTA and FQGNSA. V trimming: 5 bases; J trimming: 0 bases; junction bases outside the gene matches: 7. There are 18 residues in the CDR3. The CDR3 sequence: CASSLRGLAGSNTGELFF. DNA for the CDR3: TGTGCCAGCAGCCTGAGAGGACTAGCGGGGTCGAACACCGGGGAGCTGTTTTTT.

This clonotype has at least ten counts. The V and J genes are TRBV25-1 and TRBJ1-1, with 8 bases that match TRBD1. Germline CDR1 MGHDK, CDR2 SYGVNS. After removal of 7 bases from V and 6 bases from J, the junction contained 10 bases not matched to a gene. The CDR3 has 14 residues. The CDR3 reads CASTGTGEGSEAFF. The CDR3 DNA reads as TGTGCCAGCACCGGGACAGGAGAAGGGTCTGAAGCTTTCTTT.

This clonotype was detected only a few times. V is TRBV24-1 and J is TRBJ2-7; D gene uncertain. The CDR3 runs 15 residues. V was trimmed by 5 bases and J by 0 bases, leaving 13 bases between them. Looked up from germline, CDR1 is KGHDR and CDR2 is SFDVKD. The CDR3 DNA follows: TGTGCCACCAGTGTCCTCAGGATCCGCTCCTACGAGCAGTACTTC. Translating it yields CATSVLRIRSYEQYF.

Note on this clonotype: This likely comes from a read error, as the CDR3 has no conserved phenylalanine or tryptophan at its end. V gene TRBV6-2 or TRBV6-3 combines with J gene TRBJ1-2; 10 bases are a match to TRBD1. Germline V lookup: CDR1 MNHEY, CDR2 SVGEGT. Unmatched junction bases numbered 4, after V lost 2 bases and J lost 4 bases. This CDR3 is built from 15 residues. This CDR3 reads CASSYATGGAYGYTS. The CDR3 bases are TGTGCCAGCAGTTACGCGACAGGGGGCGCCTATGGCTACACCTCC.

The table lists this clonotype with a few counts. V and J are TRBV10-3 and TRBJ2-7; D may be TRBD2 (6 bases). The CDR3 loop spans 14 amino acids. CDR1 ENHRY and CDR2 SYGVKD come from the germline V gene. V lost 5 bases, J lost 0 bases, and 11 bases lay in between. CDR3 nucleotide sequence: TGTGCCATCAGTTGGTCGGGGGTCTCCTACGAGCAGTACTTC. Translation gives CAISWSGVSYEQYF.

This chain links TRBV7-3 with TRBJ1-5, with D possibly matching TRBD1 (5 bases). This CDR3 has 15 amino acids. Trimming left V 5 bases short and J 3 bases short, with 14 bases between. Germline assignment: CDR1 SGHTA and CDR2 FQGTGA. The DNA for the CDR3 is TGTGCCAGCAGCCAACGGGGACGACTCAATCAGCCCCAGCATTTT. Its protein is CASSQRGRLNQPQHF.

This clonotype was seen only a few times. The V and J genes are TRBV7-9 and TRBJ1-4, with D uncertain. Between the trimmed V and J ends, which lost 3 bases and 4 bases, there was a span of 9 bases. This CDR3 has 14 residues. From germline, CDR1 is SEHNR and CDR2 FQNEAQ (reference sequence). This CDR3 reads CASSFAQYNEKLFF. CDR3 coding DNA: TGTGCCAGCAGCTTCGCACAGTATAATGAAAAACTGTTTTTT. The whole variable domain, remainder taken from reference TRBV7-9 and TRBJ1-4, is DTGVSQNPRHKITKRGQNVTFRCDPISEHNRLYWYRQTLGQGPEFLTYFQNEAQLEKSRLLSDRFSAERPKGSFSTLEIQRTEQGDSAMYLCASSFAQYNEKLFFGSGTQLSVL.

The J gene is TRBJ1-2, the V gene TRBV19; D not resolved. Germline values: CDR1 LNHDA, CDR2 SQIVND (reference sequence). V was clipped by 3 bases and J by 6 bases, with 17 bases between them. The CDR3 covers 15 residues. CDR3 bases: TGTGCCAGTAGTATCAAGCGGATCAGTGGCGATGGCTACACCTTC. This gives the protein CASSIKRISGDGYTF.

This clonotype has more than one count but fewer than ten. The V and J genes are TRBV20-1 and TRBJ1-1; D ambiguous. Per germline, CDR1 DFQATT and CDR2 SNEGSKA (reference sequence). This CDR3 comprises 12 residues. The CDR3 sequence: CRTTILGTEAFF. The CDR3, as DNA: TGCAGGACAACGATCCTGGGGACTGAAGCTTTCTTT.

This clonotype occurred many times. V gene TRBV30 combines with J gene TRBJ2-5, with TRBD2 matching 14 bases. CDR1 is GTSNPN and CDR2 is SVGIG in the germline V gene (reference sequence). The CDR3 sequence is 15 residues long. With V trimmed by 2 bases and J by 4 bases, 3 bases remained unmatched. In nucleotides, the CDR3 is TGTGCCTGGAGTCCCGGACTAGCGGGGGGAGAGACCCAGTACTTC. Translation: CAWSPGLAGGETQYF. Together with reference TRBV30 and TRBJ2-5, the CDR3 gives the full variable domain: SQTIHQWPATLVQPVGSPLSLECTVEGTSNPNLYWYRQAAGRGLQLLFYSVGIGQISSEVPQNLSASRPQDRQFILSSKKLLLSDSGFYLCAWSPGLAGGETQYFGPGTRLLVL.

V and J are TRBV6-1 and TRBJ1-5; D is unresolved. Germline CDR1 is MNHNS and CDR2 is SASEGT. The CDR3 sequence is 15 residues long. V lost 8 bases and J 3 bases, leaving 17 bases between the germline ends. This chain's CDR3 is CASEEITAYNQPQHF. In DNA, the CDR3 is TGTGCCAGCGAAGAGATCACAGCTTACAATCAGCCCCAGCATTTT.

The V gene is TRBV29-1, the J gene TRBJ2-5; 14 bases agree with TRBD2. This CDR3 region has 17 residues. Per the germline V gene, CDR1 is SQVTM and CDR2 is ANQGSEA. V gave up 5 bases and J gave up 4 bases; unmatched junction bases: 12. CDR3: CSVSGTSGSPRIETQYF. The CDR3 DNA follows: TGCAGCGTTTCCGGGACTAGCGGGAGCCCGCGGATAGAGACCCAGTACTTC.

There are a few counts of this clonotype. The V call is TRBV11-2, the J call TRBJ2-3; 13 bases map to TRBD2. Per germline, CDR1 SGHAT and CDR2 FQNNGV. J lost 5 bases, V lost 6 bases, and 5 bases had no gene match. The CDR3 is 15 amino acids. The CDR3 nucleotides read TGTGCCAGCAGTCCACTAGCGGGAGGGATAGATACGCAGTATTTT. It codes for CASSPLAGGIDTQYF.

This clonotype was observed many times. The V and J genes are TRBV6-1 and TRBJ2-2; the match to TRBD2 covers 9 bases. The CDR3 has 15 residues. V lost 4 bases, J lost 3 bases, and 3 bases stayed unmatched. CDR1 is MNHNS and CDR2 is SASEGT in the germline V gene. CDR3 nucleotide sequence: TGTGCCAGCAGTGTAGCGGGAGTGGACACCGGGGAGCTGTTTTTT. This encodes CASSVAGVDTGELFF.

The V and J genes are TRBV3-1 and TRBJ2-1; D is possibly TRBD1 or TRBD2 (5 bases each). The CDR3 length is 12 residues. V lost 7 bases and J lost 4, with 8 bases in between. Germline CDR1 and CDR2: LGHDT and YNNKEL (reference sequence). The CDR3 DNA sequence: TGTGCCAGCACCGGGGCTTACAATGAGCAGTTCTTC. This encodes CASTGAYNEQFF.

Many counts were recorded for this clonotype. The rearrangement uses TRBV12-3 or TRBV12-4 and TRBJ1-1; D is ambiguous. The CDR3 has 13 residues. Trimming left V 2 bases short and J 5 bases short, with 9 bases between. This CDR3 is CASSLNSGTEAFF. The DNA of the CDR3 is TGTGCCAGCAGTTTAAACTCCGGGACTGAAGCTTTCTTT.

The gene calls are TRBV30 and TRBJ1-3; D unclear. Germline V gives CDR1 GTSNPN, CDR2 SVGIG (reference sequence). The V and J ends lost 0 bases and 0 bases respectively, with 9 bases between them. The CDR3 runs to 15 residues. The CDR3 nucleotides read TGTGCCTGGAGTGTACTTGTGGGCTCTGGAAACACCATATATTTT. Residues: CAWSVLVGSGNTIYF.

V and J are TRBV18 and TRBJ2-3, with TRBD2 identical over 7 bases. The CDR3 contains 15 residues. The V segment lost 2 bases and the J segment 4 bases; nucleotides outside the gene matches: 6. Germline values: CDR1 KGHSH, CDR2 LQKENI. DNA of the CDR3: TGTGCCAGCTCACCATGGGGGGGATCGGCAGATACGCAGTATTTT. This translates into CASSPWGGSADTQYF.

This clonotype has only a few counts. This rearrangement joins TRBV7-9 to TRBJ1-4, with D possibly matching TRBD1 (5 bases). Trimming cost V 3 bases and J 0 bases, with 11 bases left between them. The germline CDR1 and CDR2 sequences are SEHNR and FQNEAQ (reference sequence). The CDR3 consists of 16 residues. The DNA for the CDR3 is TGTGCCAGCAGCTTGTGGGACCTCGCAACTAATGAAAAACTGTTTTTT. Translation: CASSLWDLATNEKLFF.

The chain combines TRBV4-1 with TRBJ1-1, with 8 bases matching TRBD1. Germline CDR1 is MGHRA and CDR2 is YSYEKL. The CDR3 extends over 17 amino acids. V lost 4 bases, J lost 1 base, and 11 bases stayed unmatched. DNA for the CDR3: TGCGCCAGCAGCCTGCGGACAGGGAGTGCGTCGAACACTGAAGCTTTCTTT. Its translation is CASSLRTGSASNTEAFF.

This clonotype was observed a handful of times. The V and J genes are TRBV13 and TRBJ2-2; no reliable D call. The CDR3 runs 11 residues. CDR1 and CDR2 from the germline V gene are PRHDT and FYEKMQ (reference sequence). V was cut by 8 bases and J by 7 bases, with 8 bases left in between. CDR3 DNA: TGTGCCAGCGGCAGTCGCGGGGAGCTGTTTTTT. Amino acids: CASGSRGELFF.